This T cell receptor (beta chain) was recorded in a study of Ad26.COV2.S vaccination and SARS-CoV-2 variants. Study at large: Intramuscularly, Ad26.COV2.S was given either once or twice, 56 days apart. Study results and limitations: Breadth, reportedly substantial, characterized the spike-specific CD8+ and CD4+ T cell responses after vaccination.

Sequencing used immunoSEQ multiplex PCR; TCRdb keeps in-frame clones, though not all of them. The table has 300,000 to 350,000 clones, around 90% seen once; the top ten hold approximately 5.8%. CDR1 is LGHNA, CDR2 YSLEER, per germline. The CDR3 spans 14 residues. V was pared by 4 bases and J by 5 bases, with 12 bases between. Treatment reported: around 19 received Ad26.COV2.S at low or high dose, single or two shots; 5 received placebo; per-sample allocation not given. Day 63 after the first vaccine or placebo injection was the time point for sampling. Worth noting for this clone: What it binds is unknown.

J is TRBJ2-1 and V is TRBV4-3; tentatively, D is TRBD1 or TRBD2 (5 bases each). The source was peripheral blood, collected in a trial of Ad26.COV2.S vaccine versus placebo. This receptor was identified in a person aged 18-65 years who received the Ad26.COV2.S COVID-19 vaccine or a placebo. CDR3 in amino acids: CASSPAVGDNEQFF. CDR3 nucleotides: TGCGCCAGCAGCCCCGCTGTGGGGGACAATGAGCAGTTCTTC.